This T cell receptor (beta chain) stems from a study of blood T cells in healthy people across ages. Study conclusions and caveats: It was the long-lived donors that had more naive CD4+ cells and higher diversity than aged donors.

It was with a sample-barcoded 5' primer and a J-beta primer mix that a second PCR of roughly 7 to 11 cycles was run. TCRdb re-derived calls from the 5' RACE reads in MiXCR, one entry per CDR3 protein. Of about 720,000 distinct CDR3 sequences listed, 25% are singletons. This clonotype was detected a few times. The antigen remains unidentified. The V gene's germline CDR1 is MNHEY and CDR2 SMNVEV (reference sequence). The CDR3 runs 16 residues. This same sample was also part of a study on T cells of mothers and their children. From that paper: Researchers report slightly higher, though non-significant, overlap in related mother-child pairs than in unrelated pairs.

The TCR originated in a boy aged 10-17 years in good health. The rearrangement joins TRBV27 to TRBJ2-5, with TRBD2 matching over 8 bases. The DNA end is a closer match to TRBJ2-7, so the J assignment may be wrong. The specimen was blood. The CDR3 sequence is CASSLTSGTSSYEQYF. The CDR3 region has the DNA TGTGCCAGCAGTTTAACTAGCGGAACAAGCTCCTACGAGCAGTACTTC.